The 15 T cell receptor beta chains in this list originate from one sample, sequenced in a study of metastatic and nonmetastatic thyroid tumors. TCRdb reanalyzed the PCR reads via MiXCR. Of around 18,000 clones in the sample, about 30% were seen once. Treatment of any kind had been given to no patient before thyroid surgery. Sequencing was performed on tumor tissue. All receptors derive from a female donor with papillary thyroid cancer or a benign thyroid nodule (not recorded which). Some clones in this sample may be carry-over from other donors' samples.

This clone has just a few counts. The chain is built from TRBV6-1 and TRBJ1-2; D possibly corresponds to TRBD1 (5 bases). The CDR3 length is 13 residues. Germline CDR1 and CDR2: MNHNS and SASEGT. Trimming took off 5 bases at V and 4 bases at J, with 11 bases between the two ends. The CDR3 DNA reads TGTGCCAGCAGTCCCGACGGGGGCTATGGCTACACCTTC. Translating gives CASSPDGGYGYTF.

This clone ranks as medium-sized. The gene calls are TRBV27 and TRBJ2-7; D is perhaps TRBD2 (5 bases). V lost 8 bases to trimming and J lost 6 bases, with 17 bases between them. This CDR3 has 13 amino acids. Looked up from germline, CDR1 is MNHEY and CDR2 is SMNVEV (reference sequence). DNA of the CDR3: TGTGCCAGCGGACTGCCCTCTTTTGTCGAGCAGTACTTC. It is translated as CASGLPSFVEQYF.

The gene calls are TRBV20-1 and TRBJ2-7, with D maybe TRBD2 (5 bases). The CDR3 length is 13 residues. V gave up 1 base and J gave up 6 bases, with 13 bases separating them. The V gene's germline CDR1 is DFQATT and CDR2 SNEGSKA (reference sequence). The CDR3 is CSARAEGVGEQYF. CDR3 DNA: TGCAGTGCTAGAGCCGAGGGAGTGGGCGAGCAGTACTTC.

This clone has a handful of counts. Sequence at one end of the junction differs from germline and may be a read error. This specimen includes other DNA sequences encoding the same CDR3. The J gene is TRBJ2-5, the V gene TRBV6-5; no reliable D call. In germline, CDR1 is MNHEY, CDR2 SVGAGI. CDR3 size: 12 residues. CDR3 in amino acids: CASSYSQETQYF. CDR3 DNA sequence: TGCGCCAGCAGTTACTCCCAAGAGACCCAGTACTTC.

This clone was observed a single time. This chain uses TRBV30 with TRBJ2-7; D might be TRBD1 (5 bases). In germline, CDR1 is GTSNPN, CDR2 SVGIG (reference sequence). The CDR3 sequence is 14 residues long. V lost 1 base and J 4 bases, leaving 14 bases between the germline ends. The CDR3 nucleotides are TGTGCCTGGAGTGGCCAGGGCCTATCTTACGAGCAGTACTTC. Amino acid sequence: CAWSGQGLSYEQYF.

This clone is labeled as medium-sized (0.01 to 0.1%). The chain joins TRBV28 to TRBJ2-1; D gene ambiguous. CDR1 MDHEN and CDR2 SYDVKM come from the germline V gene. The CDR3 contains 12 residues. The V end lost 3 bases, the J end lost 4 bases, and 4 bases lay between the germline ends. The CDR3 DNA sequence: TGTGCCAGCAGTTTTCGATACAATGAGCAGTTCTTC. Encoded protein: CASSFRYNEQFF.

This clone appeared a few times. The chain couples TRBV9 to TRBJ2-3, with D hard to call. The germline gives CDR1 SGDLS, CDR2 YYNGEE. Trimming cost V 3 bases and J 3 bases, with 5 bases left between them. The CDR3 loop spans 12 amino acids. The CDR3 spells CASSESTDTQYF. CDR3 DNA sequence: TGTGCCAGCAGCGAGAGTACAGATACGCAGTATTTT.

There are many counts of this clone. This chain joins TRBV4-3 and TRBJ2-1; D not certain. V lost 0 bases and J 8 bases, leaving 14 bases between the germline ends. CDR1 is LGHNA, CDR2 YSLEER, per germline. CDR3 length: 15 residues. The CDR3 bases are TGCGCCAGCAGCCAAGACGAGGAAGAGGTGGATGAGCAGTTCTTC. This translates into CASSQDEEEVDEQFF.

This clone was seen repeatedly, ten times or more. The CDR3 sequence: CASSRDALDTQYF. DNA of the CDR3: TGCGCCAGCAGCCGGGACGCCCTGGATACGCAGTATTTT. The chain is built from TRBV4-1 and TRBJ2-3; D tentatively fits TRBD1 or TRBD2 (5 bases each). Germline CDR1 and CDR2: MGHRA and YSYEKL. Trimming took 4 bases from V and 6 from J, leaving 11 bases between them. This CDR3 has 13 residues.

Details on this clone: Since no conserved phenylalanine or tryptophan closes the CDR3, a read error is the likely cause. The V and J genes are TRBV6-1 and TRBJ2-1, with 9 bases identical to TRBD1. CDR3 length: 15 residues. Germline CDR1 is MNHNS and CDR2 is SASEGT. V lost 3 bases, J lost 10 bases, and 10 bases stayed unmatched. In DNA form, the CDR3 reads TGTGCCAGCAGTGATTGGGACAGGGCGAACAGGGAGCAGTTCGTC. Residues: CASSDWDRANREQFV.

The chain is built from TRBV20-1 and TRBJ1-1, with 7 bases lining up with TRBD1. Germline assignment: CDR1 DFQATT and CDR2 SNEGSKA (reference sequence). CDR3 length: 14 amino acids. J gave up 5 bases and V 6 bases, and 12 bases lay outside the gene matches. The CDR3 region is CSARSHSGGTEAFF. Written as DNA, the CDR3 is TGCAGTGCACGCTCTCACTCAGGGGGGACTGAAGCTTTCTTT.

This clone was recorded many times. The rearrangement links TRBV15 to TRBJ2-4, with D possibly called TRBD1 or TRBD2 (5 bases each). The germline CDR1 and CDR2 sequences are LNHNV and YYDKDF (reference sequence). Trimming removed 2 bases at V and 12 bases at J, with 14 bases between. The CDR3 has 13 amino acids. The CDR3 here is CATSRPSGTSQYF. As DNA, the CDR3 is TGTGCCACCAGCAGACCCTCCGGGACCAGTCAGTACTTC.

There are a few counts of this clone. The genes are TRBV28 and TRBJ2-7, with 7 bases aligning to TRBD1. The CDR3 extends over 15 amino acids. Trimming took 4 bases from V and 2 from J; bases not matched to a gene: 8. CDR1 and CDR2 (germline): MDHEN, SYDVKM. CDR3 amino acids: CASSSLDRLPYEQYF. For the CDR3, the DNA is TGTGCCAGCAGTTCCTTGGACAGGCTCCCCTACGAGCAGTACTTC.

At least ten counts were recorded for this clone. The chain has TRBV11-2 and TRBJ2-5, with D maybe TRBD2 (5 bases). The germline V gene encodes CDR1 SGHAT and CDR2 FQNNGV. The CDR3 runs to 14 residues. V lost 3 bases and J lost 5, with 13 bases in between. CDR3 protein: CASSLQGSRETQYF. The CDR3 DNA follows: TGTGCCAGCAGCTTGCAAGGGAGTAGGGAGACCCAGTACTTC.

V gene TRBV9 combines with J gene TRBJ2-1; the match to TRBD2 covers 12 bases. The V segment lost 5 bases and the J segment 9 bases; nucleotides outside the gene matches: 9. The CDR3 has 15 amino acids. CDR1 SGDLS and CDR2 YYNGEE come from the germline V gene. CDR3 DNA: TGTGCCAGCAGTCGTGAGACTAGCGGGAGTAGTGAGCAGTTCTTC. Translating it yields CASSRETSGSSEQFF.